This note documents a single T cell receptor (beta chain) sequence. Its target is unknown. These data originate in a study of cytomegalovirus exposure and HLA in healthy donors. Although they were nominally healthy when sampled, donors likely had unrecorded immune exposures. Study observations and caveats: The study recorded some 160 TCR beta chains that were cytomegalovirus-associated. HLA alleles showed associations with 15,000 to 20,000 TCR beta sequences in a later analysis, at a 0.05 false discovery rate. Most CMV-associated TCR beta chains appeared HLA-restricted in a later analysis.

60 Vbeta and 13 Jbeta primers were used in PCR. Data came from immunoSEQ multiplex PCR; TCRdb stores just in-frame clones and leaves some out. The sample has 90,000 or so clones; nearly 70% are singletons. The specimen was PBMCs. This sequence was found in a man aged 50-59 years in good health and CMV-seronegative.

The CDR3 region is CASSYPAERSSYEQYF. CDR3 sequence (DNA): TGTGCCAGCAGTTACCCGGCGGAGCGAAGCTCCTACGAGCAGTACTTC. The V and J genes are TRBV6-6 and TRBJ2-7, with D hard to call. Germline V gene sequence: CDR1 MNHNY, CDR2 SVGAGI (reference sequence). The CDR3 has 16 residues. V lost 2 bases to trimming and J lost 0 bases, with 14 bases between them.